This T cell receptor beta chain is drawn from a study of T cell responses to AZD1222 COVID-19 vaccine. Whole-study results and caveats: Spike-specific TCR breadth and depth both grew after two AZD1222 doses.

A single count supports this clone. The antigen is not known. Sequencing used immunoSEQ multiplex PCR; TCRdb keeps in-frame clones, though not all of them. Among more than 100,000 clones, 75% to 90% were seen once, and the ten largest hold 20% to 25%. The TCR comes from an adult in good health. Source: peripheral blood, taken on day 0 of AZD1222 vaccination.

This chain's CDR3 is CASSLFTDRYNQPQHF. DNA for the CDR3: TGTGCCAGCAGTTTATTCACCGACAGGTACAATCAGCCCCAGCATTTT. The chain carries TRBV28 and TRBJ1-5, with D perhaps matching TRBD1 (6 bases). Trimming removed 1 base at V and 3 bases at J, with 13 bases between. CDR3 size: 16 residues. Germline values: CDR1 MDHEN, CDR2 SYDVKM. Filled out from reference TRBV28 and TRBJ1-5, the complete variable domain reads DVKVTQSSRYLVKRTGEKVFLECVQDMDHENMFWYRQDPGLGLRLIYFSYDVKMKEKGDIPEGYSVSREKKERFSLILESASTNQTSMYLCASSLFTDRYNQPQHFGDGTRLSIL.